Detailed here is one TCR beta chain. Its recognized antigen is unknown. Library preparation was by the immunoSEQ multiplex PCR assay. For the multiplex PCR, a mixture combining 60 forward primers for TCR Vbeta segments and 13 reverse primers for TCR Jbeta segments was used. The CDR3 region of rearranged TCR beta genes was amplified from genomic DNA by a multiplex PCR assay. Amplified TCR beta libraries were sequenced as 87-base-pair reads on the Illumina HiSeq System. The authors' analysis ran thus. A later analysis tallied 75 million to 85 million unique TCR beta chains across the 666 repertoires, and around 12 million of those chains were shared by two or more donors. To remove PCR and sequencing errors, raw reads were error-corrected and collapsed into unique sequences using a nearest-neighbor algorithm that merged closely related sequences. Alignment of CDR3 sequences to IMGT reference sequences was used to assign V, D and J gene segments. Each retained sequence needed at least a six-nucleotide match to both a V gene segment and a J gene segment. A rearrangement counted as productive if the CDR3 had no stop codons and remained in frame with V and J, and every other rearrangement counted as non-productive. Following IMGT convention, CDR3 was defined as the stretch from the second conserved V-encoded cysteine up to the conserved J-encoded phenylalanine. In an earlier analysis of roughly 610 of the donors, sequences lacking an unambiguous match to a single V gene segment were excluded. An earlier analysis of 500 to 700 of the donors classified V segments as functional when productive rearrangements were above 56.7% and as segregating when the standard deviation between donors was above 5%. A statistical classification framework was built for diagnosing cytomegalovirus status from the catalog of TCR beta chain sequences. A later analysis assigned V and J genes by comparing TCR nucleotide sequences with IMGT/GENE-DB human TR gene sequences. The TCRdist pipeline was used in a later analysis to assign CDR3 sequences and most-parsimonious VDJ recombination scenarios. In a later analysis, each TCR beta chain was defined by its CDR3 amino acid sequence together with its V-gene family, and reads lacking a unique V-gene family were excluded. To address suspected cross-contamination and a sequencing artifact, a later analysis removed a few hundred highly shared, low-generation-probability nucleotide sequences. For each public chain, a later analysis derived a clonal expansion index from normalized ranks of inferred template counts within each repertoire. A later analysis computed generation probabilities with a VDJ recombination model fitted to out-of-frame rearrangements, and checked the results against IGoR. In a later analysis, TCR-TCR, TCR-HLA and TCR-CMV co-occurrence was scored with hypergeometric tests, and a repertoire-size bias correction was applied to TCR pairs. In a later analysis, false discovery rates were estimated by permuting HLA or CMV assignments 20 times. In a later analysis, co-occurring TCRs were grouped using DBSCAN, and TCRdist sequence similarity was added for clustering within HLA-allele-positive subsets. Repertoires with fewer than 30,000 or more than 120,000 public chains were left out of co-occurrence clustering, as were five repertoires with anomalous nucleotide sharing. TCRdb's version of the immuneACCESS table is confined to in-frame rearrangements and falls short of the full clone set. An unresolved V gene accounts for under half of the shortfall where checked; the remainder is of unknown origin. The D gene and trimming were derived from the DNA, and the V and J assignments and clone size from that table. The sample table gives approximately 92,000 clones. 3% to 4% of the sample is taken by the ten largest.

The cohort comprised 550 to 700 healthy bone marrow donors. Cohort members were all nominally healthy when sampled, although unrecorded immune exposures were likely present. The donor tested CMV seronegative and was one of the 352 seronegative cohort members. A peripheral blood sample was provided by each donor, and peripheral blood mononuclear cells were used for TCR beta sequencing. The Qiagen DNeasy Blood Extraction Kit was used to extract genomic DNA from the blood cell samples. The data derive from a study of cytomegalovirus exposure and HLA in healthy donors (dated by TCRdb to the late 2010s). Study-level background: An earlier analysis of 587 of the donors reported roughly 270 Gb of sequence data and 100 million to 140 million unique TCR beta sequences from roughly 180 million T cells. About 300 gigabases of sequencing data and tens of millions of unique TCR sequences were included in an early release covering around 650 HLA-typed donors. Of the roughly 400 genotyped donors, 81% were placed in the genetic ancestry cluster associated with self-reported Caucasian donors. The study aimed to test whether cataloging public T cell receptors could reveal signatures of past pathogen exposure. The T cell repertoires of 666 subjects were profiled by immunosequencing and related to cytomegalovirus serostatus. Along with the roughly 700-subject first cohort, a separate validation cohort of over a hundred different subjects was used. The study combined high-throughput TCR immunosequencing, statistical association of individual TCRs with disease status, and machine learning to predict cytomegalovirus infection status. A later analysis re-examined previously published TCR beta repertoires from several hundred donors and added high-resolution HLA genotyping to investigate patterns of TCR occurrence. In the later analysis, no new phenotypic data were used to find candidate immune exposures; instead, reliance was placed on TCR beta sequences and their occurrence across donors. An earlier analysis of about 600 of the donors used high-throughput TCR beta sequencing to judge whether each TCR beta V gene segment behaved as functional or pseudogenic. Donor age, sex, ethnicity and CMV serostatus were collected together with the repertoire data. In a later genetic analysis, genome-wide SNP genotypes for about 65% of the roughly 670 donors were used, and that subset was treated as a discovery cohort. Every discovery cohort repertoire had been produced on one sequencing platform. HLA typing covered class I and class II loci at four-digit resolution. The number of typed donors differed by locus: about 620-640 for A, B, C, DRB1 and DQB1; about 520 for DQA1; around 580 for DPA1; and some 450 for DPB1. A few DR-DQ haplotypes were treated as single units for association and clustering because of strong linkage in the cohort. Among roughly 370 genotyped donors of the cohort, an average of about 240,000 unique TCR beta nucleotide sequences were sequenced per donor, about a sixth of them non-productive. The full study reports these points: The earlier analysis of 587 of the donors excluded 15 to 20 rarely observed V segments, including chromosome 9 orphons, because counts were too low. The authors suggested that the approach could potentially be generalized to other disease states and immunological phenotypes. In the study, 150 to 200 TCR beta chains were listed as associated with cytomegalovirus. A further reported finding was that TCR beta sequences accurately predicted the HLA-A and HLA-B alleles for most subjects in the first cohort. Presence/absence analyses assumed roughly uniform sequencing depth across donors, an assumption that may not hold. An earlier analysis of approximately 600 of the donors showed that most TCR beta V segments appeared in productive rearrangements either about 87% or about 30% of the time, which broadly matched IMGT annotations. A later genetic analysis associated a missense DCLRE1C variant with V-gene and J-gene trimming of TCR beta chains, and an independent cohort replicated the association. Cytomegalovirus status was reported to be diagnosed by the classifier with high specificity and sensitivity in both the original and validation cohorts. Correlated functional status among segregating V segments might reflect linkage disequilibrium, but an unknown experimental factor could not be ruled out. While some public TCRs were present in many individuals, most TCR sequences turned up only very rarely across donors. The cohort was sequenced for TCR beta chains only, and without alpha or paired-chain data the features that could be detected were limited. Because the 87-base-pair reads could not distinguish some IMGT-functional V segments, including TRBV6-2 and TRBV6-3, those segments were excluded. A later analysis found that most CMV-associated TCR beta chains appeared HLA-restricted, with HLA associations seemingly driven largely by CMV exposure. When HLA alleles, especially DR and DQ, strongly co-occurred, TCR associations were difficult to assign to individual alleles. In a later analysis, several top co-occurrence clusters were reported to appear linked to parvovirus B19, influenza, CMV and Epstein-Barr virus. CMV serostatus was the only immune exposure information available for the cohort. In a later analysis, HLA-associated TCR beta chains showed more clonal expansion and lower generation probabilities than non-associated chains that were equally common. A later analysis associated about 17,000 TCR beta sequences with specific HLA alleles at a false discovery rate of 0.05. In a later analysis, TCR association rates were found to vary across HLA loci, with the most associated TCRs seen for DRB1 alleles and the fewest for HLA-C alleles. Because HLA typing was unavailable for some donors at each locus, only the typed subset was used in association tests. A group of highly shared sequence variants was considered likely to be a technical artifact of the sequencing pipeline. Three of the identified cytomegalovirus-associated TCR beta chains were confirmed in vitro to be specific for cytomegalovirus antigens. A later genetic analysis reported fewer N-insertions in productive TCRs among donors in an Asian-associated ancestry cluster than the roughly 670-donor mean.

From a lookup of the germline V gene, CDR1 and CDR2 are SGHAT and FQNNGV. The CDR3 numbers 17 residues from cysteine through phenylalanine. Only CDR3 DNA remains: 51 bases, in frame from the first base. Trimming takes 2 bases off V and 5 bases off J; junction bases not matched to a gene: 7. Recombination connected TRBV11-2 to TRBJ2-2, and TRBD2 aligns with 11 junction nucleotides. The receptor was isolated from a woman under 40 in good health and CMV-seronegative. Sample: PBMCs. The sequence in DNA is TGTGCCAGCAGCTTAACTAGCGGGGGTCCGGGGACCGGGGAGCTGTTTTTT. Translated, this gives CASSLTSGGPGTGELFF.